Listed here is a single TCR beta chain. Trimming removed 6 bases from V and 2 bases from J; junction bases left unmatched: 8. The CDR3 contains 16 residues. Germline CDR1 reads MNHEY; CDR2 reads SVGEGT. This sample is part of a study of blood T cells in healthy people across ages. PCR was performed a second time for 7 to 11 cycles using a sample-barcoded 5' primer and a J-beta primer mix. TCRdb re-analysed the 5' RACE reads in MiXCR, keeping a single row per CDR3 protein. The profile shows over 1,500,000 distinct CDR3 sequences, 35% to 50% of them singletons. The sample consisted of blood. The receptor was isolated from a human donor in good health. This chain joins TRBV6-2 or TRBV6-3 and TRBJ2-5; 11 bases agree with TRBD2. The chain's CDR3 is CASSKRWTSGQETQYF. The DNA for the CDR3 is TGTGCCAGCAGCAAGAGGTGGACTAGCGGGCAAGAGACCCAGTACTTC.